The clone carrying this T cell receptor (beta chain) was counted a few times. Its antigen is undetermined. Healthy Russian Caucasian donors spanned ages about 6 to 100 years. Peripheral blood was drawn, ten milliliters per donor. CDR3 size: 11 residues. V lost 2 bases to trimming and J lost 7 bases, with 9 bases between them. The V gene's germline CDR1 is SQVTM and CDR2 ANQGSEA. The data originate from a study of blood T cells in healthy people across ages. Next came a second PCR, run for about 7 to 11 cycles, which used a sample-barcoded 5' primer along with a J-beta primer mix. Each sample provided no less than 2.5 million CDR3-containing paired-end reads. Each CDR3 protein is one row after TCRdb ran MiXCR on the 5' RACE reads. The sample yields approximately 730,000 distinct CDR3 sequences, about 53% seen once. Study results and caveats: Long-lived donors exceeded aged donors in naive CD4+ cells and diversity.

The sequenced material came from blood. The chain links TRBV29-1 to TRBJ2-7; D may be TRBD1 (6 bases). The TCR originated in a man of 80 years or more in good health. CDR3 sequence (DNA): TGCAGCGTTGAAACAGGGCGGGAGCAGTACTTC. It translates to CSVETGREQYF.